This T cell receptor beta chain was sequenced in a study of cytomegalovirus exposure and HLA in healthy donors. The study, taken as a whole, reports: Presence/absence analyses supposed approximately even sequencing depth among donors.

The primer mix had 60 Vbeta and 13 Jbeta primers. Libraries were prepared by immunoSEQ multiplex PCR; TCRdb keeps only in-frame clonotypes and omits some of them. This sample has approximately 220,000 clones; less than 85% occur once, and the top ten carry roughly 0.6%. A remark on this clone: Its antigen remains unidentified.

The sample taken for sequencing was PBMCs. The sequence derives from a young man in good health and CMV-seronegative.

In DNA form, the CDR3 reads TGCGCCAGCAGCTCTCCAGGGAAGGGGCTTGAGCGGGAGTTCTACAATGAGCAGTTCTTC. Translating it yields CASSSPGKGLEREFYNEQFF. The chain employs TRBV5-1 and TRBJ2-1; 8 bases match TRBD2. Germline values: CDR1 SGHRS, CDR2 YFSETQ. The CDR3 extends over 20 amino acids. Trimming cost V 3 bases and J 3 bases; bases outside gene matches: 20.